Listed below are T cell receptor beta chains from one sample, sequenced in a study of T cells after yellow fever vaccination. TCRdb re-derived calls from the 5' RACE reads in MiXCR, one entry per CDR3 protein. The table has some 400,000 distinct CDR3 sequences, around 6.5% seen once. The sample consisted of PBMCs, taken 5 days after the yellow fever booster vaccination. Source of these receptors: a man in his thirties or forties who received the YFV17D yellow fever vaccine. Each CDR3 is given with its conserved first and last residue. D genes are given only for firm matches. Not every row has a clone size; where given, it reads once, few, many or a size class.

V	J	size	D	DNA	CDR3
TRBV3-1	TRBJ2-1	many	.	TGTGCCAGCAGCCTACAGGAGGGCTACAATGAGCAGTTCTTC	CASSLQEGYNEQFF
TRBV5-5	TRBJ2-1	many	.	TGTGCCAGCAGCTCCCTGGAGGGAAGCTCCTACAATGAGCAGTTCTTC	CASSSLEGSSYNEQFF
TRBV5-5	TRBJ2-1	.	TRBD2	TGTGCCAGCAGCTTGGCGGAGCGGGGGTACTACAATGAGCAGTTCTTC	CASSLAERGYYNEQFF
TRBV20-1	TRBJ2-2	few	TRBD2	TGCAGTGCGCCCAGGGACTACGCAAAGGCAGGGGAGCTGTTTTTT	CSAPRDYAKAGELFF
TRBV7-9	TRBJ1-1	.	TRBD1	TGTGCCAGCAGCTTAGGTACAGGGGCGGAAAAGGAAGCTTTCTTT	CASSLGTGAEKEAFF
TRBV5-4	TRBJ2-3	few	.	TGTGCCAGCAGCGCATGGGGGAGCACAGATACGCAGTATTTT	CASSAWGSTDTQYF
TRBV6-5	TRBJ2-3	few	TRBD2	TGTGCCAGCAGAAGCGGGAGCGATACGCAGTATTTT	CASRSGSDTQYF
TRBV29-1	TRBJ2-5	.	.	TGCAGCGTTGGGGTCAGGGGAGAGACCCAGTACTTC	CSVGVRGETQYF
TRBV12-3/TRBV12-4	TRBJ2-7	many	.	TGTGCCAGTCGCCCGGCGGGGTCCGAGCAGTACTTC	CASRPAGSEQYF
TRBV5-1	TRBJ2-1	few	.	TGCGCCAGCAGCTTCTCGACTAATGAGCAGTTCTTC	CASSFSTNEQFF
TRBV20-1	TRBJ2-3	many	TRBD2	TGCAGTGCTAGCGATGGACTAGCGGGAGGGCCCGGAGATACGCAGTATTTT	CSASDGLAGGPGDTQYF
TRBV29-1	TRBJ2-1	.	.	TGCAGCGTTGAAGTTAATGAGCAGTTCTTC	CSVEVNEQFF
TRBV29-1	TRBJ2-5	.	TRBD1	TGCAGCGTTCTCCTCCCAACAGGGGGCGATAGGGAGACCCAGTACTTC	CSVLLPTGGDRETQYF
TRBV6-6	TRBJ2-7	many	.	TGTGCCAGCAGTTACGGGGCCGAGCAGTACTTC	CASSYGAEQYF
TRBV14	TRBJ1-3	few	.	TGTGCCAGCAGCCATGCCGGGTGGGGTCCTTCTGGAAACACCATATATTTT	CASSHAGWGPSGNTIYF
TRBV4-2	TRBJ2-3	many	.	TGTGCCAGCAGCCAAGATGACGCGCAGTATTTT	CASSQDDAQYF
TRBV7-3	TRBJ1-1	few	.	TGTGCCAGCAGGGTTATAATTGAAGCTTTCTTT	CASRVIIEAFF
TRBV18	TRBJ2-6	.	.	TGTGCCAGCTCACCAGCAGGCCGGCCCCTCTCTGGGGCCAACGTCCTGACTTTC	CASSPAGRPLSGANVLTF
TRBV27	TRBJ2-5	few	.	TGTGCCAGCACCCCCGGCCGGGGACTCTTTGGGGAGACCCAGTACTTC	CASTPGRGLFGETQYF
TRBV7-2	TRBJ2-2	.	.	TGTGCCAGCAGCTTAGCGGGGATGCCCGGGGAGCTGTTTTTT	CASSLAGMPGELFF
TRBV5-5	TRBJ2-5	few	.	TGTGCCAGCAGCTTGTATGGGGGGTCGGAGGAGACCCAGTACTTC	CASSLYGGSEETQYF
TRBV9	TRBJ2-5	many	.	TGTGCCAGCAGCGTAGATCCGCAGGAAGAGACCCAGTACTTC	CASSVDPQEETQYF
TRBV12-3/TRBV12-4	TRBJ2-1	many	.	TGTGCCAGCAGCCTGGACAACTACAATGAGCAGTTCTTC	CASSLDNYNEQFF
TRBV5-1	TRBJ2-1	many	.	TGCGCCAGCAGCTTTAACGTACGACTAGACAGGGAAATTAATGAGCAGTTCTTC	CASSFNVRLDREINEQFF
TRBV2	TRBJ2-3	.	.	TGTGCCAGCAGCGGACAGACGGGGGACACAGATACGCAGTATTTT	CASSGQTGDTDTQYF
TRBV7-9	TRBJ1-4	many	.	TGTGCCAGCAGCTTAGGGACAGCACAATTTAATGAAAAACTGTTTTTT	CASSLGTAQFNEKLFF
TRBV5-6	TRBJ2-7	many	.	TGTGCCAGCAGCCTATTTCAGGGTTACGAGCAGTACTTC	CASSLFQGYEQYF